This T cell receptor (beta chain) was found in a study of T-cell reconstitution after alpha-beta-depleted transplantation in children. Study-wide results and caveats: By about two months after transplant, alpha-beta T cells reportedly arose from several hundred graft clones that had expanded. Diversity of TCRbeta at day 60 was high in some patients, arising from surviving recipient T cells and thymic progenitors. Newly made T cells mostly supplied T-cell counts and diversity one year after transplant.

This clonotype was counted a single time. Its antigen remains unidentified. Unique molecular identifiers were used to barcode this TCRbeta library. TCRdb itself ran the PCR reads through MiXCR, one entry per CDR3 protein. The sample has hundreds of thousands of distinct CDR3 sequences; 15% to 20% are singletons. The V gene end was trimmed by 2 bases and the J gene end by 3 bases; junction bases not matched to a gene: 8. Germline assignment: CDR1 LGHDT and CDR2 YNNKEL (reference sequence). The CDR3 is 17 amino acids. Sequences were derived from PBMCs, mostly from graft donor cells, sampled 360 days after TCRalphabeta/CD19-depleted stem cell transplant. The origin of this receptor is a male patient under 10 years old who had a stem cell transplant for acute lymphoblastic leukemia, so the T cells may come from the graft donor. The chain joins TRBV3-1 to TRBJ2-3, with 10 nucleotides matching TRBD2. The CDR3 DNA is TGTGCCAGCAGCCAATTTCTAGCGGGAGTCGGGACAGATACGCAGTATTTT. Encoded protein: CASSQFLAGVGTDTQYF.